This T cell receptor (beta chain) was observed in a study of blood T cell repertoires in COVID-19. Study summary: The origin of the acute and convalescent COVID-19 samples was the United States, Italy and Spain. Sources were T cells, B-cell-depleted T cells, or PBMCs; the material itself was cDNA or gDNA.

In the original analysis: Amplification of reference gene primers provided the estimated nucleated cell counts. Clones were sequenced by immunoSEQ multiplex PCR, and TCRdb holds only the in-frame ones, with some missing. The V and J calls and clone size come from that table; D and trimming were worked out from the DNA. This sample has tens of thousands of clones; almost 90% occur once, and the top ten carry about 20%. Input material: peripheral blood. The receptor comes from a woman between 45 and 65 years old with active or convalescent COVID-19.

CDR3 nucleotides: TGTGCCAGTAGTCCCCCCTCGACCCTGACTAGTGCCACCGGGGAGCTGTTTTTT. The encoded protein is CASSPPSTLTSATGELFF. This chain links TRBV19 with TRBJ2-2; possible D gene TRBD2, 6 bases. The V end lost 5 bases, the J end lost 4 bases, and 23 bases lay between the germline ends. The CDR3 contains 18 residues. From germline, CDR1 is LNHDA and CDR2 SQIVND (reference sequence).